The clone carrying this TCR beta chain has just a few counts. Its antigen is still unknown. The sample belongs to a study of T cell responses to AZD1222 COVID-19 vaccine. Whole-study findings and limits: Donors in the cohort were predominantly white British and more often female, and clonal diversity was possibly underestimated. Following two doses of AZD1222, Spike-specific TCR breadth and depth rose. At study baseline, merely five or six AZD1222 recipients were seropositive.

V dropped 3 bases and J dropped 11; count of bases not matched to a gene: 6. This CDR3 contains 12 residues. Germline V lookup: CDR1 SEHNR, CDR2 FQNEAQ (reference sequence). Assay used: immunoSEQ multiplex PCR; TCRdb lists only in-frame clones, some missing. The repertoire includes more than 85,000 clones, 84% of them detected once, and 11% to 15% sits in the top ten. Sequencing was performed on peripheral blood, taken 28 days after the second AZD1222 dose. The chain carries TRBV7-9 and TRBJ1-1, with 7 bases fitting TRBD1. The sequence was collected from an adult who received the AZD1222 COVID-19 vaccine. The CDR3: CASSFGQVRAFF. In nucleotides, the CDR3 is TGTGCCAGCAGCTTCGGACAGGTTCGGGCTTTCTTT.